This T cell receptor (beta chain) was identified during a study of CD8 T cells in ankylosing spondylitis. This clonotype was counted only a few times. Its target is not known. This CDR3 has 16 residues. Between the trimmed V and J ends, which lost 0 bases and 6 bases, there was a span of 12 bases. MiXCR, applied by TCRdb to the 5' RACE reads, yields one record per CDR3 protein. The repertoire holds roughly 700,000 distinct CDR3 sequences, with around 20% as singletons. Findings of the study overall: There was a TCR beta motif, made of 7 or 8 highly homologous variants, that appeared characteristic of ankylosing spondylitis blood. Enrichment of disease-linked clones was reportedly significant in matched ankylosing spondylitis synovial fluid.

The source material was blood, either unsorted or a sorted T cell fraction (not recorded which). The TCR originated in a male donor with ankylosing spondylitis. The chain recombines TRBV12-3 or TRBV12-4 with TRBJ1-6; TRBD1 might be the D (5 bases). CDR3 DNA sequence: TGTGCCAGCAGTTTAGCTGGGGCCGGGGGTAATTCACCCCTCCACTTT. Protein product: CASSLAGAGGNSPLHF.